The clone carrying this TCR beta chain was detected many times. Its target is not known. A read error may be the cause here, since a much bigger clone is one base away. This sample was included in a study of Graves' ophthalmopathy and Graves' hyperthyroidism. At the level of the study: The collection of peripheral blood took place at initial diagnosis, before any treatment. Whole-study results and caveats: Most thyroid clonotypes expanded beyond 0.001 frequency were also found in blood.

Amplified material comprised TCR beta CDR3 regions derived from RNA transcripts. The first round was an RT-PCR with HTBI primers, and the second round was a multiplex PCR. TCRdb reanalysed the multiplex PCR reads using MiXCR and keeps one entry per CDR3 protein. The repertoire consists of about 400,000 distinct CDR3 sequences, with around 18% occurring once and the leading ten covering around 1.5%. Other autoimmune diseases, uncontrolled infections, pregnancy or lactation ruled patients out of participation. The authors isolated PBMCs from over 7.5 ml of fresh peripheral blood. The CDR3 sequence is 15 residues long. After removal of 7 bases from V and 1 base from J, the junction contained 3 bases not matched to a gene. Germline V lookup: CDR1 MNHEY, CDR2 SVGEGT.

This clonotype originated in a young woman with Graves' ophthalmopathy. The sample taken for sequencing was peripheral blood. The J gene is TRBJ2-2, the V gene TRBV6-2 or TRBV6-3, with 10 bases lining up with TRBD2. The CDR3 reads CASNPSGGNTGELFF. The CDR3 DNA is TGTGCCAGCAACCCTAGCGGGGGGAACACCGGGGAGCTGTTTTTT.